The 2 T cell receptor beta chains below all came from one sample that was sequenced in a study of T cells in Graves' hyperthyroidism and ophthalmopathy. Amplification yielded TCR beta CDR3 regions, with RNA transcripts as the source. A set of HTBI primers served as the primers for a first-round RT-PCR of the TCR CDR3. One entry per CDR3 protein, called by TCRdb with MiXCR from the multiplex PCR reads. The sample has 280,000 or so distinct CDR3 sequences, 20% to 30% seen once; the top ten hold roughly 24%. The sample comprised blood. These receptors were obtained from a man in his forties with Graves' hyperthyroidism that later progressed to Graves' ophthalmopathy.

This chain links TRBV19 with TRBJ1-6; 8 bases align to TRBD1. CDR3 length: 14 residues. V dropped 6 bases and J dropped 10; count of bases not matched to a gene: 8. Germline V gene lookup returns CDR1 LNHDA and CDR2 SQIVND (reference sequence). CDR3 in amino acids: CASRTTGGDSPLHF. The DNA of the CDR3 is TGTGCCAGTAGGACCACAGGGGGGGACTCACCCCTCCACTTT.

This clonotype was counted between two and nine times. The rearrangement links TRBV20-1 to TRBJ2-7; 10 positions match TRBD1. CDR1 DFQATT and CDR2 SNEGSKA come from the germline V gene (reference sequence). V lost 0 bases, J lost 6 bases, and 8 bases stayed unmatched. CDR3 length: 15 residues. The CDR3 DNA reads TGCAGTGCTAGAGACACGAGGACAGGGGGAAGCGAGCAGTACTTC. This codes for CSARDTRTGGSEQYF.